The rows below give T cell receptor beta chains drawn from one sample of a study of identical twins. TCRdb processed the 5' RACE reads anew with MiXCR; each CDR3 protein has one entry. The repertoire holds nearly 200,000 distinct CDR3 sequences, less than 20% seen once, with roughly two fifths in the top ten. The same sample was also used in a study of T cells expressing NK-cell markers.

Sequenced input: CD8+ T cells sorted from blood. The receptors originated from a woman younger than 35 in good health. Both conserved end residues are trimmed from each CDR3.

V | CDR3
TRBV7-8 | ASTLTGGSSGELF
TRBV6-2/TRBV6-3 | ASSYSTGVGYT
TRBV7-6 | ASSAVLAGNEQF
TRBV7-9 | ASSSLAVSNTDTQY
TRBV12-3/TRBV12-4 | ASRLDGNYGYT
TRBV5-1 | ASRGAAGVIRETQY
TRBV7-9 | ASSPEGDDEQF
TRBV25-1 | ASSDFEGERDTQY
TRBV5-1 | ASRDRMNTEAF
TRBV27 | ASSLTGTTDTQY
TRBV5-1 | ASSARQGTEQY
TRBV12-3/TRBV12-4 | ASLVEAEAF
TRBV10-2 | ASSPRGSASTDTQY
TRBV28 | ASTGTNPSYEQY
TRBV5-1 | ASSLDGGWGTEAF
TRBV5-1 | ASSFTVKEGEQF
TRBV7-2 | ASSQTPLMTGAYEQY
TRBV12-3/TRBV12-4 | ASSSEAMGDQPQH
TRBV12-3/TRBV12-4 | ASSAGGSTDTQY
TRBV5-1 | ASSLPMAGRSGDTQY
TRBV12-3/TRBV12-4 | ASSFAVTDTQY
TRBV29-1 | SVEPQGHGYT
TRBV6-5 | ASSYGGRAYEQY
TRBV29-1 | SVGSRGYEQY
TRBV7-9 | ASSFPPGPEGWAEQY
TRBV29-1 | SVDGGNTGELF
TRBV10-3 | ATTVSGYGYT
TRBV11-3 | ASSPGGTQY
TRBV11-2 | ASSLGAGPGPLH
TRBV7-9 | ASSPIGLNTEAF
TRBV3-1 | ASSQDGPRGGYEQY
TRBV9 | ASSVETSDTYEQY
TRBV12-3/TRBV12-4 | ASLLSRRTETQY
TRBV9 | ASSDSGGETQY
TRBV6-4 | ASSLLAGSTDTQY
TRBV29-1 | SVGGTSGLYNEQF